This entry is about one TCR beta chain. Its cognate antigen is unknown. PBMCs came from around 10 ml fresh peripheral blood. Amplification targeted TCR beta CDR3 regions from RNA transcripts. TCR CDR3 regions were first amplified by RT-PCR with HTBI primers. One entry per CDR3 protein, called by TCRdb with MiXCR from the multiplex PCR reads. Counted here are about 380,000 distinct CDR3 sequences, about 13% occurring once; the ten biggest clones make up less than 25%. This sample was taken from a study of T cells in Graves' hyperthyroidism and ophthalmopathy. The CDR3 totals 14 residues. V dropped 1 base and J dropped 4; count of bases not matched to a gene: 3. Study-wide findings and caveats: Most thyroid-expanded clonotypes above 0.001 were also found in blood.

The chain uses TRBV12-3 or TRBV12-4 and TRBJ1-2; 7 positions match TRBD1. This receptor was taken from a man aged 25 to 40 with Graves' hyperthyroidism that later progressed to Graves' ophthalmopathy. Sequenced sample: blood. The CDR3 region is CASSLGTGFYGYTF. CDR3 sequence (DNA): TGTGCCAGCAGTTTAGGGACAGGCTTCTATGGCTACACCTTC.